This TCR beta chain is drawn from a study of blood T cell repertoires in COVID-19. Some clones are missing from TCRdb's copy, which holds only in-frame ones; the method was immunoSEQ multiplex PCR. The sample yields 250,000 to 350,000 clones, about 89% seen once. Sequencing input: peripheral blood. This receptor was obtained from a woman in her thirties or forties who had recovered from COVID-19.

The CDR3 region has the DNA TGTGCCAGCAGCAGTACAGGGGGCAAAGAGACCCAGTACTTC. Encoded protein: CASSSTGGKETQYF. This rearrangement joins TRBV7-8 to TRBJ2-5; TRBD1 matches 9 bases. The CDR3 spans 14 residues. Germline V CDR1 and CDR2: SGHVS, FQNEAQ. The J segment lost 3 bases and the V segment lost 5 bases, leaving 4 bases of the junction unmatched.